The T cell receptor beta chain under discussion was sequenced for a study of identical twins. Findings and limits, study-wide: Possibly, invariant MAIT and iNKT cells partly confounded zero-insertion analyses. Among monozygotic twins, out-of-frame TCR alpha sharing exceeded what models predicted.

This clonotype showed up just a few times. Its specificity is not known. Every sampled donor was Caucasian and healthy. Each CDR3 protein is one row after TCRdb ran MiXCR on the 5' RACE reads. The table lists approximately 890,000 distinct CDR3 sequences, around 12% of them singletons. V shed 6 bases and J 7 bases; nucleotides not matched to a gene: 7. The CDR3 contains 14 residues. These data are also associated with another study on yellow fever vaccine responses in identical twins.

The receptor was isolated from a woman under 30 in good health. Specimen: PBMCs. The chain links TRBV12-3 or TRBV12-4 to TRBJ1-4; 8 bases line up with TRBD1. The CDR3 DNA sequence: TGTGCCAGCAGCCCGGGACAGGTGATTGAAAAACTGTTTTTT. This sequence encodes CASSPGQVIEKLFF.